The 5 T cell receptor beta chains given below trace back to one sample, sequenced in a study of cytomegalovirus exposure and HLA in healthy donors. In the PCR, 60 Vbeta and 13 Jbeta primers were used. This table comes from immunoSEQ multiplex PCR, and its TCRdb copy is limited to in-frame clones, with some not included. The table shows fewer than 120,000 clones, with 79% occurring only once. Sequences were obtained from PBMCs. The source is a man younger than 40 in good health and CMV-seropositive.

The chain is built from TRBV11-2 and TRBJ2-2, with 12 bases lining up with TRBD2. This CDR3 spans 16 amino acids. V lost 5 bases, J lost 4 bases, and 5 bases stayed unmatched. Germline V gives CDR1 SGHAT, CDR2 FQNNGV. For the CDR3, the DNA is TGTGCCAGCAGCCCGACTAGCGGGGGCACCACCGGGGAGCTGTTTTTT. Its translation: CASSPTSGGTTGELFF.

The rearrangement uses TRBV6-4 and TRBJ2-7; 10 bases line up with TRBD1. CDR3 length equals 15 residues. Trimming took 6 bases from V and 1 from J; bases not matched to a gene: 6. The germline V gene has CDR1 MRHNA and CDR2 SNTAGT. The CDR3 nucleotides are TGTGCCAGCAGCGGAGGACAGGGGGGTTCCTACGAGCAGTACTTC. The encoded protein is CASSGGQGGSYEQYF.

This clone has a handful of counts. The CDR3 is CASSRQVLNQPQHF. DNA for the CDR3: TGTGCCAGCAGCCGACAGGTCCTCAATCAGCCCCAGCATTTT. The chain links TRBV4-2 to TRBJ1-5, with D tentatively TRBD1 (6 bases). V was trimmed by 4 bases and J by 3 bases, leaving 10 bases between them. CDR3 length: 14 amino acids. Germline V gene sequence: CDR1 LGHNA, CDR2 YNFKEQ.

Regarding this clone: This CDR3 is missing its conserved last phenylalanine or tryptophan, likely due to a read error. This chain links TRBV30 with TRBJ2-7; 9 nucleotides line up with TRBD1. The ends lost 3 bases at V and 0 bases at J; junction bases unmatched: 6. The CDR3 runs 15 residues. Looked up from germline, CDR1 is GTSNPN and CDR2 is SVGIG (reference sequence). CDR3 nucleotides: TGTGCCTGGAGGAAGGACAGGGGAATCTCCTACGAGCAGTACCTC. Protein sequence: CAWRKDRGISYEQYL.

The chain uses TRBV2 and TRBJ1-2; 8 bases align to TRBD1. From germline, CDR1 is SNHLY and CDR2 FYNNEI. This CDR3 has 14 amino acids. Germline trimming cut 4 bases from V and 6 bases from J; bases unmatched to any gene: 7. CDR3 sequence: CASSGGRGQNGYTF. CDR3 nucleotides: TGTGCCAGCAGTGGCGGCAGGGGGCAAAATGGCTACACCTTC. The entire variable domain, with the rest obtained from reference TRBV2 and TRBJ1-2, is as follows: EPEVTQTPSHQVTQMGQEVILRCVPISNHLYFYWYRQILGQKVEFLVSFYNNEISEKSEIFDDQFSVERPDGSNFTLKIRSTKLEDSAMYFCASSGGRGQNGYTFGSGTRLTVV.